These 4 T cell receptor beta chains were sequenced from one sample in a study of monozygotic twins with inflammatory bowel disease (dated by TCRdb to between 2018 and 2021). The library came from 5' RACE. The instrument given in TCRdb is Illumina HiSeq 2500. TCRdb reprocessed the reads, reporting each CDR3 protein sequence once and no DNA. The sample's records list a few hundred thousand distinct CDR3 sequences. Roughly 5.2% of the sample is held by the ten biggest clonotypes. Material for sequencing was blood. Receptors originate from a human donor with ulcerative colitis or Crohn's disease, or a healthy co-twin of an affected twin (not recorded which).

This chain uses TRBV12-3 or TRBV12-4 with TRBJ1-5; TCRdb gives TRBD1 as the D gene, but with no DNA this cannot be confirmed. The CDR3 spans 16 residues. The CDR3 here is CASSIGWGASNQPQHF.

The chain carries TRBV7-8 and TRBJ2-7. CDR1 and CDR2 from the germline V gene are SGHVS and FQNEAQ. This CDR3 is built from 14 residues. The CDR3 region is CASSSLSAKEEQYF.

J is TRBJ2-2 and V is TRBV19; TCRdb calls TRBD2, which cannot be checked without DNA. Germline assignment: CDR1 LNHDA and CDR2 SQIVND (reference sequence). The CDR3 has 14 residues. Here the CDR3 reads CASSRTARTGELFF.

The chain joins TRBV5-5 to TRBJ2-2. The CDR3 is 12 residues long. Germline V gene sequence: CDR1 SGHKS, CDR2 YYEKEE (reference sequence). CDR3 protein: CASSFGAGELFF.